These 8 T cell receptor beta chains were sequenced from one sample in a study of STAT3 mutations in large granular lymphocyte leukemia. Study findings and constraints: Every T-LGLL patient had at least one immunodominant TCRbeta clonotype.

Assay: immunoSEQ multiplex PCR; the TCRdb copy retains only in-frame clones and omits some. This table holds approximately 42,000 clones, 81% found once. Antigen specificity for these receptors is unknown. The source material was PBMCs. These receptors all come from a human donor with T large granular lymphocyte leukemia. Some clones in this sample may be carry-over from other donors' samples.

This chain connects TRBV6-4 to TRBJ1-1; D is unclear. Germline CDR1 is MRHNA and CDR2 is SNTAGT. CDR3 size: 13 residues. V shed 6 bases and J shed 0 bases, with 8 bases lying between them. CDR3 DNA: TGTGCCAGCAGCTTCGGGCTGAACACTGAAGCTTTCTTT. The encoded protein is CASSFGLNTEAFF.

This clone was recorded a few times. J is TRBJ2-7 and V is TRBV30; a possible D gene is TRBD2 (6 bases). V was pared by 8 bases and J by 1 base, with 15 bases between. The CDR3 runs 13 residues. Germline CDR1 reads GTSNPN; CDR2 reads SVGIG (reference sequence). The CDR3 coding sequence is TGTGCCAGATCCACCGGGACTTCCTACGAGCAGTACTTC. Amino acid sequence: CARSTGTSYEQYF.

The chain couples TRBV5-6 to TRBJ2-5, with D possibly being TRBD2 (7 bases). CDR1 is SGHDT and CDR2 is YYEEEE in the germline V gene. This CDR3 region has 15 residues. V was cut by 0 bases and J by 5 bases, with 14 bases left in between. The CDR3 loop reads CASSLGGGAVETQYF. The CDR3 DNA is TGTGCCAGCAGCTTGGGAGGGGGGGCGGTCGAGACCCAGTACTTC.

In its sample, this clone was seen once. This chain joins TRBV5-5 and TRBJ2-7; D is unresolved. This CDR3 has 13 residues. Per the germline V gene, CDR1 is SGHKS and CDR2 is YYEKEE (reference sequence). The V and J ends lost 1 base and 6 bases respectively, with 11 bases between them. The CDR3 nucleotides read TGTGCCAGCAGCTTGTCTGGTAGTTTCGAGCAGTACTTC. It encodes CASSLSGSFEQYF. The variable domain in full, completed from reference TRBV5-5 and TRBJ2-7, reads DAGVTQSPTHLIKTRGQQVTLRCSPISGHKSVSWYQQVLGQGPQFIFQYYEKEERGRGNFPDRFSARQFPNYSSELNVNALLLGDSALYLCASSLSGSFEQYFGPGTRLTVT.

The chain uses TRBV29-1 and TRBJ2-6; TRBD1 matches at 8 bases. V was pared by 6 bases and J by 4 bases, with 5 bases of the junction left unmatched. Germline V gene data show CDR1 as SQVTM and CDR2 as ANQGSEA. The CDR3 is 14 amino acids. For the CDR3, the DNA is TGCAGCGTGATGCAGGGGGCCGGGGCCAACGTCCTGACTTTC. This codes for CSVMQGAGANVLTF.

As DNA, the CDR3 is TGTGCCAGCTCACCGCCCGGGACAGGGGAAGAAAAACTGTTTTTT. This gives the protein CASSPPGTGEEKLFF. This chain uses TRBV18 with TRBJ1-4; 10 bases fit TRBD1. Germline-derived CDR1 and CDR2 are KGHSH and LQKENI. This CDR3 contains 15 residues. J gave up 8 bases and V 3 bases, and 6 bases lay outside the gene matches.

The chain links TRBV20-1 to TRBJ1-1; D is ambiguous. V dropped 3 bases and J dropped 7 bases, with 6 bases sitting between them. CDR3 length equals 10 residues. Germline-derived CDR1 and CDR2 are DFQATT and SNEGSKA (reference sequence). CDR3: CSARAREAFF. The CDR3 DNA reads as TGCAGTGCTAGGGCCCGTGAAGCTTTCTTT.

This chain connects TRBV5-1 to TRBJ1-6; D may be TRBD1 (6 bases). V was clipped by 5 bases and J by 8 bases, with 14 bases between them. This CDR3 has 14 amino acids. Looked up from germline, CDR1 is SGHRS and CDR2 is YFSETQ. The CDR3: CASRVGQGYSPLHF. In DNA form, the CDR3 reads TGCGCCAGCAGGGTTGGGCAGGGGTATTCACCCCTCCACTTT.